This TCR beta chain came from a study of T cell repertoires in cytomegalovirus infection. Across the whole study: Epitope selection comprised recently identified HLA-C-restricted CMV epitopes and well-studied HLA-B-restricted CMV epitopes.

Study results and caveats: The ex vivo response was dominated by HLA-C-restricted CMV-specific TCR beta clonotypes. Of the TCR beta families, the public ones yielded a cumulative frequency that identified carriers of CMV plus the relevant HLA.

This clonotype has just a few counts. The antigen remains unidentified. Germline CDR1 is MDHEN and CDR2 is SYDVKM. The CDR3 contains 16 residues. Trimming removed 3 bases at V and 1 base at J, with 16 bases between. One entry per CDR3 protein, called by TCRdb with MiXCR from the reads. The sample lists hundreds of thousands of distinct CDR3 sequences, 30% to 40% occurring once. The chain combines TRBV28 with TRBJ2-7; D may be TRBD1 or TRBD2 (5 bases each). The input for sequencing was cultured PBMCs, taken from culture after CMV antigen stimulation. The TCR originated in a human donor in good health (CMV status not recorded). Some clones in this sample may be carry-over from other donors' samples. The CDR3 sequence: CASSLELGDVSYEQYF. The DNA of the CDR3 is TGTGCCAGCAGTTTGGAGTTGGGGGACGTATCCTACGAGCAGTACTTC.